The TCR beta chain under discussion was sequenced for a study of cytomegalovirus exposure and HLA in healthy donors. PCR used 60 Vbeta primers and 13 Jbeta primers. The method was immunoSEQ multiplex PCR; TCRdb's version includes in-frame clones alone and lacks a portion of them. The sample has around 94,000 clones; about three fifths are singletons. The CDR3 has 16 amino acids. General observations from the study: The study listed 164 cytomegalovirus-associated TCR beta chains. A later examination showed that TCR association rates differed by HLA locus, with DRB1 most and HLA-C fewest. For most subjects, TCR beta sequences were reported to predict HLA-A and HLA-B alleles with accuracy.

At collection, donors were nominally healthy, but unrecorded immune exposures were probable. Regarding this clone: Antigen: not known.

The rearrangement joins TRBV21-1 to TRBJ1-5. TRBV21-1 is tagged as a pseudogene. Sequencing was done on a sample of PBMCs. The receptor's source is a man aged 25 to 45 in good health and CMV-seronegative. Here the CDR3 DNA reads TGTGCCAGCAGCAAAGGGAGGAGGGCTAGCAATCAGCCCCAGCATTTT. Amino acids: CASSKGRRASNQPQHF.